This TCR beta chain was captured in a study of PD-L1 blockade in urothelial cancer. Concerning this clone: Its antigen is currently unknown.

Only in-frame clones appear in the TCRdb table, and some are missing; sequencing was by immunoSEQ multiplex PCR. The profile covers about 36,000 clones, with roughly 82% appearing a single time and more than 9% taken by the ten largest. The CDR3 loop spans 14 amino acids. Per germline, CDR1 SGHRS and CDR2 YFSETQ. The junction had 5 bases not matched to a gene; V was cut back by 4 bases and J by 3 bases. The time point here: peripheral blood 6 weeks after treatment start. Study-wide results and limits: Durable benefit was linked to greater 3-week expansion of tumor-associated blood clones.

The starting material was PBMCs, obtained around atezolizumab (anti-PD-L1) treatment. The sequence was collected from a middle-aged man with urothelial cancer. This chain links TRBV5-1 with TRBJ2-5, with 8 bases matching TRBD1. The CDR3 loop reads CASSRQGSEETQYF. CDR3 in DNA: TGCGCCAGCAGCAGACAGGGGTCGGAAGAGACCCAGTACTTC.